The TCR beta chain described here comes from a study of T cells in Graves' hyperthyroidism and ophthalmopathy. This clonotype occurred many times. Amplification of TCR beta CDR3 regions was performed using RNA transcripts as template. TCR CDR3 regions were first amplified by RT-PCR with HTBI primers. One entry per CDR3 protein, called by TCRdb with MiXCR from the multiplex PCR reads. Of a few hundred thousand distinct CDR3 sequences in the sample, approximately 15% were seen once. The length of the CDR3 is 14 residues. The V and J ends lost 4 bases and 6 bases, in that order; junction bases with no gene match: 3. Germline V lookup: CDR1 WNHNN, CDR2 SYGVQD (reference sequence).

Sequenced sample: blood. This chain joins TRBV10-1 and TRBJ1-6; TRBD1 aligns across 7 bases. The TCR sequence derives from a man younger than 40 with Graves' hyperthyroidism that later progressed to Graves' ophthalmopathy. The CDR3 region has the DNA TGCGCCAGCAGTGTGGGACAGCTTAATTCACCCCTCCACTTT. Amino acids: CASSVGQLNSPLHF.